This TCR beta chain was found in a study of regulatory T cells in long-lasting Graves disease. This clonotype was counted many times. The antigen is not known. Points from the study as a whole: The sample size was small, and this may have reduced accuracy.

Arm-PCR of CDR3 regions and iRepertoire HTBI primers were used to build TCR beta libraries. TCRdb analysed the multiplex PCR reads with MiXCR anew, one entry per CDR3 protein. Of some 500,000 distinct CDR3 sequences listed, about 13% were seen once; the top ten hold about 10%. CDR3 length: 14 residues. The germline gives CDR1 MNHEY, CDR2 SVGEGT. V gave up 7 bases and J gave up 5 bases; unmatched junction bases: 8. The time point was: newly diagnosed GD, antithyroid drugs for less than 3 months. With RNA extracted from PBMCs as input, the TCR library was made. The same sample was also used in a study of T cells in Graves' hyperthyroidism and ophthalmopathy.

The chain has TRBV6-2 or TRBV6-3 and TRBJ2-3, with TRBD2 matching over 8 bases. The sample was peripheral blood mononuclear cells (PBMCs), taken at new diagnosis, from a patient treated with antithyroid drugs. The sequence derives from a man aged 25 to 40 with Graves disease. Written as DNA, the CDR3 is TGTGCCAGCACGAGGAGCGGGAGTGGAGATACGCAGTATTTT. The encoded protein is CASTRSGSGDTQYF.